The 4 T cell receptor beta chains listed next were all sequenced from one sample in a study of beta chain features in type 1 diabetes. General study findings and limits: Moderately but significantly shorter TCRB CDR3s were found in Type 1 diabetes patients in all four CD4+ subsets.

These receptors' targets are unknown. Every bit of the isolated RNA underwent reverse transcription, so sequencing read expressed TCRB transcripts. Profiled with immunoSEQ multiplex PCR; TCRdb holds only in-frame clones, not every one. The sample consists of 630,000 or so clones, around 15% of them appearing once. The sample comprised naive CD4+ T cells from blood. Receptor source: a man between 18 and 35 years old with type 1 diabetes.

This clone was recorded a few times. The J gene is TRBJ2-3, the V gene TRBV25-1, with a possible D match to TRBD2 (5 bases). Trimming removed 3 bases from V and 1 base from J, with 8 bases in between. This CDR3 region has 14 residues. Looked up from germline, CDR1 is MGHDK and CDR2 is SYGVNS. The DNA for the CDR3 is TGTGCCAGCAGTGATCTAGCAGGCACAGATACGCAGTATTTT. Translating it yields CASSDLAGTDTQYF. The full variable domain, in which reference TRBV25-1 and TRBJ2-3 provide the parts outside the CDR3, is EADIYQTPRYLVIGTGKKITLECSQTMGHDKMYWYQQDPGMELHLIHYSYGVNSTEKGDLSSESTVSRIRTEHFPLTLESARPSHTSQYLCASSDLAGTDTQYFGPGTRLTVL.

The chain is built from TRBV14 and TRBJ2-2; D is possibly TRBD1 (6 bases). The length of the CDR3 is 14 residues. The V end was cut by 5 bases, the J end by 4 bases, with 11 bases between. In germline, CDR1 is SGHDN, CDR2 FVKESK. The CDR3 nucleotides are TGTGCCAGCAGCTGGGGACACCTCACCGGGGAGCTGTTTTTT. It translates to CASSWGHLTGELFF.

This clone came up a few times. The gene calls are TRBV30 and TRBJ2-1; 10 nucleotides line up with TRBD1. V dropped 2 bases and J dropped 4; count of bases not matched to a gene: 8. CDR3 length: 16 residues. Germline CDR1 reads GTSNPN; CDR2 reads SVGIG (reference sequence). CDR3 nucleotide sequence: TGTGCCTGGAGTTATCGGGGACAGGGGCCTTACAATGAGCAGTTCTTC. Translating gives CAWSYRGQGPYNEQFF.

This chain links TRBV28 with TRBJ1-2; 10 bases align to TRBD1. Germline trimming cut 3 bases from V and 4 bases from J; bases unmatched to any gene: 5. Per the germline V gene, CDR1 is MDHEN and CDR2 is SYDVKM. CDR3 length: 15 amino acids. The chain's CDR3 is CASSFGTGAVYGYTF. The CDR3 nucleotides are TGTGCCAGCAGTTTCGGGACAGGGGCCGTCTATGGCTACACCTTC.